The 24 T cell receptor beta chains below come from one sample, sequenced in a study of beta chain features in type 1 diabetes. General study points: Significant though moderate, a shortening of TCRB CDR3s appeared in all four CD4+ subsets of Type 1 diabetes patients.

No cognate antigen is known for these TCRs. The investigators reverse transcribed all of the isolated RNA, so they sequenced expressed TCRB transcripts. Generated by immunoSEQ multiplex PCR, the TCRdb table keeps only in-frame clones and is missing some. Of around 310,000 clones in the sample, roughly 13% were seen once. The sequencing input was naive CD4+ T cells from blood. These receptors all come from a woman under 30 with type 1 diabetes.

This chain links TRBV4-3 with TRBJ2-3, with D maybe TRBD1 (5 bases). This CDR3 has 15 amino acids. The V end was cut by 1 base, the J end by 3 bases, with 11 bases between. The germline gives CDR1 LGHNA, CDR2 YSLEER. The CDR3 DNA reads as TGCGCCAGCAGCCAAGTTCTATCAGGGACAGATACGCAGTATTTT. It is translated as CASSQVLSGTDTQYF.

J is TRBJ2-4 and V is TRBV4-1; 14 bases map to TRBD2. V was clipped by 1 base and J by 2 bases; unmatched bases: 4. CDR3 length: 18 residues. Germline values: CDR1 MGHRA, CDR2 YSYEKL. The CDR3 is CASSQGRTSGRSKNIQYF. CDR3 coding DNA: TGCGCCAGCAGCCAAGGCAGGACTAGCGGGAGGTCCAAAAACATTCAGTACTTC.

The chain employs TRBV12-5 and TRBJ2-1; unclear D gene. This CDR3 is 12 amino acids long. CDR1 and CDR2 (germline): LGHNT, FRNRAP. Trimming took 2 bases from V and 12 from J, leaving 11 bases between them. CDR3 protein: CASGLFLVGQFF. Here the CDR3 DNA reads TGTGCTAGTGGTTTGTTCTTAGTCGGGCAGTTCTTC. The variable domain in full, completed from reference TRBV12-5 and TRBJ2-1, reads DARVTQTPRHKVTEMGQEVTMRCQPILGHNTVFWYRQTMMQGLELLAYFRNRAPLDDSGMPKDRFSAEMPDATLATLKIQPSEPRDSAVYFCASGLFLVGQFFGPGTRLTVL.

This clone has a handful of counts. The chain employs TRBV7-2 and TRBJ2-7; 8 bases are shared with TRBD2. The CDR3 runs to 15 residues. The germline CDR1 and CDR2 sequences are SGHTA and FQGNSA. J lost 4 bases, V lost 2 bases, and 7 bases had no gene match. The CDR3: CASSLSGTSGYEQYV. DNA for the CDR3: TGTGCCAGCAGCTTATCTGGGACTAGTGGTTACGAGCAGTACGTC.

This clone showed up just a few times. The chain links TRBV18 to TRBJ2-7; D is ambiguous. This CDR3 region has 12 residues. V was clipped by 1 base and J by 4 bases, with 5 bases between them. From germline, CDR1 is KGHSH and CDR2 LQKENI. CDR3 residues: CASSPQAYEQYF. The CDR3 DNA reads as TGTGCCAGCTCACCACAAGCTTACGAGCAGTACTTC.

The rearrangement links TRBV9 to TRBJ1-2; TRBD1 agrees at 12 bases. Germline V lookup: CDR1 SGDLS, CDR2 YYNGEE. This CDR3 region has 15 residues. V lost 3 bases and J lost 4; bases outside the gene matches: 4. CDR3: CASSAGTGGFYGYTF. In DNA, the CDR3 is TGTGCCAGCAGCGCCGGGACAGGGGGCTTCTATGGCTACACCTTC.

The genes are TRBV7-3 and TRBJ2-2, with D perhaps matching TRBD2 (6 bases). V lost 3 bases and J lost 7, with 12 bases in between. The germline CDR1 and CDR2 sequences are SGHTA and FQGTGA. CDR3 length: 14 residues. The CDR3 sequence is CASSFSAGGGELFF. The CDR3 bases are TGTGCCAGCAGCTTCTCAGCGGGCGGCGGGGAGCTGTTTTTT.

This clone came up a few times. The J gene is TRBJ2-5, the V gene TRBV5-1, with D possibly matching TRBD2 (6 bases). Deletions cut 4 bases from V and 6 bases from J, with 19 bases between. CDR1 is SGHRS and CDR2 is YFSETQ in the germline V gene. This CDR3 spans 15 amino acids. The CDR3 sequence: CASSDGGSARKTQYF. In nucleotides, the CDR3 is TGCGCCAGCAGCGATGGAGGGAGCGCTCGGAAGACCCAGTACTTC. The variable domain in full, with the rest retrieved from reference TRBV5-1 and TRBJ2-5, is KAGVTQTPRYLIKTRGQQVTLSCSPISGHRSVSWYQQTPGQGLQFLFEYFSETQRNKGNFPGRFSGRQFSNSRSEMNVSTLELGDSALYLCASSDGGSARKTQYFGPGTRLLVL.

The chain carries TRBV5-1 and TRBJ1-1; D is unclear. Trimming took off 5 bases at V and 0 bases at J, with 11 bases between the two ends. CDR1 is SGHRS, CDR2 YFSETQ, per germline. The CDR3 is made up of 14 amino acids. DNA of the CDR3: TGCGCCAGCAGTAGACTCGGATTGAACACTGAAGCTTTCTTT. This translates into CASSRLGLNTEAFF.

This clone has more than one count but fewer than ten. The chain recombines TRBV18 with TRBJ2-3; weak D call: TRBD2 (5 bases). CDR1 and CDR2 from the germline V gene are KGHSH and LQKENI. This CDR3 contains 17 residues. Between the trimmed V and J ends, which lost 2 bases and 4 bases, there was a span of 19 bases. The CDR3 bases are TGTGCCAGCTCACCATTCCGCCAAACGGGGAGCGCAGATACGCAGTATTTT. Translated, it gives CASSPFRQTGSADTQYF.

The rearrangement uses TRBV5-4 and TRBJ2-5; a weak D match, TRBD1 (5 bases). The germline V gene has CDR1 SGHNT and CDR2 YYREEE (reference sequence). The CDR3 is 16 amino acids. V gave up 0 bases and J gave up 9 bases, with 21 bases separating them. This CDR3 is CASSLGLRDDLGAQYF. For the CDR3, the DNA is TGTGCCAGCAGCTTGGGGCTCAGGGATGACCTTGGGGCCCAGTACTTC. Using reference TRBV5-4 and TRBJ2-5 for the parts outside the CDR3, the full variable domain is ETGVTQSPTHLIKTRGQQVTLRCSSQSGHNTVSWYQQALGQGPQFIFQYYREEENGRGNFPPRFSGLQFPNYSSELNVNALELDDSALYLCASSLGLRDDLGAQYFGPGTRLLVL.

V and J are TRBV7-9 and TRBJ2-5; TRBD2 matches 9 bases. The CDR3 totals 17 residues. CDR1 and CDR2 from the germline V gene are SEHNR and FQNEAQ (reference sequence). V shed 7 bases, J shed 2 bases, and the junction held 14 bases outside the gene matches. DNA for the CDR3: TGTGCCAGCAACTCGGGACTAGCCACGGTGGGGCAAGAGACCCAGTACTTC. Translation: CASNSGLATVGQETQYF.

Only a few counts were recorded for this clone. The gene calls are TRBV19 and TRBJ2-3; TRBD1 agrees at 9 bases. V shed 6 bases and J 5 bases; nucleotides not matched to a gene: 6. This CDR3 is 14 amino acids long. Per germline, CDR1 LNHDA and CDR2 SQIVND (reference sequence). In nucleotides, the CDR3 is TGTGCCAGTAGCGGGACAGGGTTTATAGATACGCAGTATTTT. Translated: CASSGTGFIDTQYF.

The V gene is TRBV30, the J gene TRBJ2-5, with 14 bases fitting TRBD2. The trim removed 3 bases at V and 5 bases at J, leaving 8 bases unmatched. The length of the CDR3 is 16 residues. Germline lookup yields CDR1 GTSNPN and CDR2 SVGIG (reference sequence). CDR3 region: CAWRSGTSGSGETQYF. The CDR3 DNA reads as TGTGCCTGGAGATCCGGGACTAGCGGGAGCGGGGAGACCCAGTACTTC.

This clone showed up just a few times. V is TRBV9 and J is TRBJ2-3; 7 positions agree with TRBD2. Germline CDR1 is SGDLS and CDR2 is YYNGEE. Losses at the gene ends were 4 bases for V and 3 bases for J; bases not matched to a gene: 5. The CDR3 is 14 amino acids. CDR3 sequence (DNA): TGTGCCAGCAGCTTGACTAGCAATACAGATACGCAGTATTTT. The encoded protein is CASSLTSNTDTQYF.

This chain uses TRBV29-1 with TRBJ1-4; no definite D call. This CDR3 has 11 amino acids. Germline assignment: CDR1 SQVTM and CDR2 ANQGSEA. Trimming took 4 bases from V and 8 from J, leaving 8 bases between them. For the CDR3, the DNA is TGCAGCGTTGTTGTATTGGAAAAACTGTTTTTT. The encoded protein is CSVVVLEKLFF.

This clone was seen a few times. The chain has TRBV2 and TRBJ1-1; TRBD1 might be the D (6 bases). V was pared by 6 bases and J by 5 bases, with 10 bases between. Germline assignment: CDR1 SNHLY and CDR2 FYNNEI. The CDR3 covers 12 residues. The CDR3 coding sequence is TGTGCCAGCAGGGACAGCCAGACTGAAGCTTTCTTT. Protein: CASRDSQTEAFF.

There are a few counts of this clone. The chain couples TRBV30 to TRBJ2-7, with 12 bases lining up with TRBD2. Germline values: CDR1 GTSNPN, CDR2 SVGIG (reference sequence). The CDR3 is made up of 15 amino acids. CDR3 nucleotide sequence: TGTGCTCGAGGGTCAGCTAGCGGGAGGGCCCACGAGCAGTACTTC. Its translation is CARGSASGRAHEQYF.

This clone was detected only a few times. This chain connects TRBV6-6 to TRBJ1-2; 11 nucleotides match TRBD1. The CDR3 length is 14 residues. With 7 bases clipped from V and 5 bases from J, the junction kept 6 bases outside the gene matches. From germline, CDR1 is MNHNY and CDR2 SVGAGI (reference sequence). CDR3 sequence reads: CASTRGQGVYGYTF. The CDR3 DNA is TGTGCCAGCACTAGGGGACAGGGGGTATATGGCTACACCTTC.

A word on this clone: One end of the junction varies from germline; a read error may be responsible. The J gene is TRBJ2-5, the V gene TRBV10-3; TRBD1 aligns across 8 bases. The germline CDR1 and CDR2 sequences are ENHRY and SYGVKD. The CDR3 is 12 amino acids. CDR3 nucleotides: TGTGCCATAGGACAGGGCAAAGAGGCCCAGTACTTC. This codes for CAIGQGKEAQYF.

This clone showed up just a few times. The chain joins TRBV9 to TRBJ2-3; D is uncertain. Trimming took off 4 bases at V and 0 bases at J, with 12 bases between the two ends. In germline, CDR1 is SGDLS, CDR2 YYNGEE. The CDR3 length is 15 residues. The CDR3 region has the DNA TGTGCCAGCAGCCTTTTGGTGGCTAGCACAGATACGCAGTATTTT. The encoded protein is CASSLLVASTDTQYF.

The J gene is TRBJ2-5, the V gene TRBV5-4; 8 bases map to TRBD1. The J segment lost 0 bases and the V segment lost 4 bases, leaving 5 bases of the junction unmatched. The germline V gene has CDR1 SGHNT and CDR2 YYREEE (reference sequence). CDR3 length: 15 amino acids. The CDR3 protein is CASSAQQGDQETQYF. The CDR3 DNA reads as TGTGCCAGCAGCGCCCAACAGGGGGACCAAGAGACCCAGTACTTC.

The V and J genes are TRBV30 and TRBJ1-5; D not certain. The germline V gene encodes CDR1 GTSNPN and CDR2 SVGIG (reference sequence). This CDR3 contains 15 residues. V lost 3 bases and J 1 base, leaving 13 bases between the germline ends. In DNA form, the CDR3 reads TGTGCCTGGAGGGAAAAGGCGGGGAGCAATCAGCCCCAGCATTTT. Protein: CAWREKAGSNQPQHF. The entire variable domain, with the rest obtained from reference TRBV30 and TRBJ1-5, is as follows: SQTIHQWPATLVQPVGSPLSLECTVEGTSNPNLYWYRQAAGRGLQLLFYSVGIGQISSEVPQNLSASRPQDRQFILSSKKLLLSDSGFYLCAWREKAGSNQPQHFGDGTRLSIL.

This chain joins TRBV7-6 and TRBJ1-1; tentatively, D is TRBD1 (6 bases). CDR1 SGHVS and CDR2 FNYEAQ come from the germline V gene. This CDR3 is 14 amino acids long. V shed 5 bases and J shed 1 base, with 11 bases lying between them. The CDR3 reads CASSKTGGNTEAFF. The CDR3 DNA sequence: TGTGCCAGCAGCAAGACAGGCGGGAACACTGAAGCTTTCTTT.